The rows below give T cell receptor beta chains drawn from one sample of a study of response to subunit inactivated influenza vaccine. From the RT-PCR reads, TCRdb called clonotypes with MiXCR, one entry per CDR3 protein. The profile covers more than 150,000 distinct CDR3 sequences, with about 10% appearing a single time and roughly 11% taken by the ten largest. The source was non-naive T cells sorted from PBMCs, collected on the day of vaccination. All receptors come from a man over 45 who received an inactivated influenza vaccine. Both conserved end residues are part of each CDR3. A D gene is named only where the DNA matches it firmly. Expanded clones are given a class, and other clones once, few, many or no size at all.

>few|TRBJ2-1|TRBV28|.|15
TGTGCCAGCAGAGGGTGGGGGCAGGCGGGCAATGAGCAGTTCTTC
CASRGWGQAGNEQFF
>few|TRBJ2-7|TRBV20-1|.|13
TGCAGTGCTAGGAGGGAGAGCCTCTACGAGCAGTACTTC
CSARRESLYEQYF
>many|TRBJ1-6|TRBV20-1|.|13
TGCAGTGCTAGGGGGACGGGCAATTCACCCCTCCACTTT
CSARGTGNSPLHF
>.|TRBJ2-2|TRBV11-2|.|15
TGTGCCAGCAGCTTAGAGGGGCGACGCACCGGGGAGCTGTTTTTT
CASSLEGRRTGELFF
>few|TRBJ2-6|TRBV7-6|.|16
TGTGCCAGCAGCTTAGGTTCTGGAGCTGGGGCCAACGTCCTGACTTTC
CASSLGSGAGANVLTF
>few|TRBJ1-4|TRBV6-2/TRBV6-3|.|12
TGTGCCAGCAGGGACCCGAATGAAAAACTGTTTTTT
CASRDPNEKLFF
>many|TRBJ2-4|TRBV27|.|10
TGTGCCAGCGGCCGAGGGGTTCAGTACTTC
CASGRGVQYF
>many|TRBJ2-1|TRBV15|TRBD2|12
TGTGCCACCTCCACGGGAGCGGGGGAGCAGTTCTTC
CATSTGAGEQFF
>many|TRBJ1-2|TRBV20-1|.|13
TGCAGTGCTAGTCTCGCGGGTCGCTATGGCTACACCTTC
CSASLAGRYGYTF
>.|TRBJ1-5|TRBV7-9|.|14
TGTGCCAGCAGCTACGGGCAGGGAGGCCAGCCCCAGCATTTT
CASSYGQGGQPQHF
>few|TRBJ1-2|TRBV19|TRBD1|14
TGTGCCAGTAGGAGTGACAGGGGGCCGGGAGGCTACACCTTC
CASRSDRGPGGYTF
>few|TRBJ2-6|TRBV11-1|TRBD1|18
TGTGCCAGCAGCTTAGGGGCAGGGGGCAAATCTGGGGCCAACGTCCTGACTTTC
CASSLGAGGKSGANVLTF
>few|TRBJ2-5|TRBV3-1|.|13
TGTGCCAGCAGCCCCAGGAGGTCGGAGACCCAGTACTTC
CASSPRRSETQYF
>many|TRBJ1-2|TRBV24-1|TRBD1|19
TGTGCCACCAGTGATTCTTACGGCGGGACAGGAGATCTCTACTATGGCTACACCTTC
CATSDSYGGTGDLYYGYTF
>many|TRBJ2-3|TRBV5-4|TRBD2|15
TGTGCCAGCAGCTTGGCCTTCGGCGGGGGAAATACGCAGTATTTT
CASSLAFGGGNTQYF
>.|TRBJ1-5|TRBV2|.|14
TGTGCCAGCAGTGAGGGCAGGGCGAGTCAGCCCCAGCATTTT
CASSEGRASQPQHF
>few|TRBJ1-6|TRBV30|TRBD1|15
TGTGCCTGGAGGGCGGTGGACAGGCGGAATTCACCCCTCCACTTT
CAWRAVDRRNSPLHF
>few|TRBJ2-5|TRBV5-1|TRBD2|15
TGCGCCAGCAGCCGTTTGATCGCGGGGGGTGAGACCCAGTACTTC
CASSRLIAGGETQYF
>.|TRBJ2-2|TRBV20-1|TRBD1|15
TGCAGTGCTAGAGATTTGGGACAGGGGGCCGGGGAGCTGTTTTTT
CSARDLGQGAGELFF
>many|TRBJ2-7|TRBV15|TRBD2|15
TGTGCCACCAGCACTCGATCGGGGGGGGCCTACGAGCAGTACTTC
CATSTRSGGAYEQYF
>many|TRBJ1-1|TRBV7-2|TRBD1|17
TGTGCCAGCAGTTTCGACCGAAGACAGGGTCGTTCGACTGAAGCTTTCTTT
CASSFDRRQGRSTEAFF
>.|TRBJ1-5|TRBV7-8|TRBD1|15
TGTGCCAGCAGCTTAGGGCCAGGGGGAGGTCAGCCCCAGCATTTT
CASSLGPGGGQPQHF
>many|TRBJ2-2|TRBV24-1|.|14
TGTGCCACCAGTGGCAGAACAGGGACCGGGGAGCTGTTTTTT
CATSGRTGTGELFF
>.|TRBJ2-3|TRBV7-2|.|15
TGTGCCAGCAGCTCCCTCGGGTCACGCACAGATACGCAGTATTTT
CASSSLGSRTDTQYF
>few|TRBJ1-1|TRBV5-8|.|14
TGTGCCAGCAGCTTGGCCCAGGGGTACGCTGAAGCTTTCTTT
CASSLAQGYAEAFF
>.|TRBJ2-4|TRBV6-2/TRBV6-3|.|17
TGTGCCAGCAATAGCCTTACAGGTCCTTTAGCCAAAAACATTCAGTACTTC
CASNSLTGPLAKNIQYF
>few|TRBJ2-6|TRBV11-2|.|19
TGTGCCAGCAGCTTACTGTGGTTTGACAGGACCTCTGGGGCCAACGTCCTGACTTTC
CASSLLWFDRTSGANVLTF
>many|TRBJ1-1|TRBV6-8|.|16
TGTGCCAGCAGTTACTCACCGGGTTCTATGAACACTGAAGCTTTCTTT
CASSYSPGSMNTEAFF
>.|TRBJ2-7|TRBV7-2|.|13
TGTGCCAGCAGCTTCCCTCCTAGGGCCGAGCAGTACTTC
CASSFPPRAEQYF
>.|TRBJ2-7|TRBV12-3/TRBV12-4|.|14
TGTGCCAGCAGTTTAGACGGGGGTAGGAGCGAGCAGTACTTC
CASSLDGGRSEQYF
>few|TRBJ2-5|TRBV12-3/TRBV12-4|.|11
TGTGCCAGCAGTTTTCGGAGCGCCCAGTACTTC
CASSFRSAQYF
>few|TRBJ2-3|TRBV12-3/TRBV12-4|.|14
TGTGCCAGCAGTTTAAGCGAGGGCCCAGATACGCAGTATTTT
CASSLSEGPDTQYF
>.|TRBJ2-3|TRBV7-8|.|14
TGTGCCAGCAGCCCTTATGTGGGCGCAAACGGGCAGTATTTT
CASSPYVGANGQYF
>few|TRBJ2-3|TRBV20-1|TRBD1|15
TGCAGTGCTAGAGATGACAGGGGGCGTGGAGATACGCAGTATTTT
CSARDDRGRGDTQYF
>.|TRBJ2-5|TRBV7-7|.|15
TGTGCCAGCAGCGCGCACACCGGTCAACAAGAGACCCAGTACTTC
CASSAHTGQQETQYF
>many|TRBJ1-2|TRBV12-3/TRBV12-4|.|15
TGTGCCAGCAGTTTATCAGGCAGGCTAATGGGTGGCTACACCTTC
CASSLSGRLMGGYTF
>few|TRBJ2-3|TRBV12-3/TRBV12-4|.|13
TGTGCCAGCAGTTTATTGGCAACAGATACGCAGTATTTT
CASSLLATDTQYF
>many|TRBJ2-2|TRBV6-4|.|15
TGTGCCAGCAGTGAATCCCCCCCAGGCACCGGGGAGCTGTTTTTT
CASSESPPGTGELFF
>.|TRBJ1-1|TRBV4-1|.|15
TGCGCCAGCAGCCAAGGGGGGAGCTTGAACACTGAAGCTTTCTTT
CASSQGGSLNTEAFF
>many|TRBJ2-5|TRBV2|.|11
TGTGCCACCGGGTACCAAGAGACCCAGTACTTC
CATGYQETQYF
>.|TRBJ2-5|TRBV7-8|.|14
TGTGCCAGCAGCTTAGATCCGGCTGAAGAGACCCAGTACTTC
CASSLDPAEETQYF
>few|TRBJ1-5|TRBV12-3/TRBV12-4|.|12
TGTGCCAGCAGTACCATAAATCAGCCCCAGCATTTT
CASSTINQPQHF
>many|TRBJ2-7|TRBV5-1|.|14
TGCGCCAGCAGCGCGGACGTTAGCTCCTACGAGCAGTACTTC
CASSADVSSYEQYF
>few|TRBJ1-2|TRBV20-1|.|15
TGCAGTGCTAGCGACCCCTTGGGGGCTAACTATGGCTACACCTTC
CSASDPLGANYGYTF
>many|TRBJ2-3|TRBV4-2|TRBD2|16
TGTGCCAGCAGCCAAGACCGGGGGGGAGGCACAGATACGCAGTATTTT
CASSQDRGGGTDTQYF
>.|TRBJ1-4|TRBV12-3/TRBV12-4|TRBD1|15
TGTGCCAGCAGTTTAGGGACAGGGAAGGATGAAAAACTGTTTTTT
CASSLGTGKDEKLFF
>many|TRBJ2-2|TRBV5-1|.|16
TGCGCCAGCAGCTCCCTACCGGACCCCGGTACCGGGGAGCTGTTTTTT
CASSSLPDPGTGELFF
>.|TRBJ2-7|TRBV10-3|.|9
TGTGCCGTTAACACGGATCGACACTTC
CAVNTDRHF